What follows are 23 T cell receptor beta chains derived from one specimen sequenced in a study of T cells in Graves' hyperthyroidism and ophthalmopathy. TCR beta CDR3 regions were amplified from RNA transcripts. During a first-round RT-PCR of the TCR CDR3, the HTBI primer set was used. TCRdb reprocessed the multiplex PCR reads via MiXCR and lists one record per CDR3 protein. The sample has a few hundred thousand distinct CDR3 sequences, 15% to 20% seen once. Sample: blood. The receptor set was obtained from a woman aged 40 to 49 with Graves' ophthalmopathy.

This clonotype was found many times. This chain joins TRBV19 and TRBJ1-6; D may be TRBD1 (5 bases). The CDR3 is made up of 16 amino acids. Looked up from germline, CDR1 is LNHDA and CDR2 is SQIVND (reference sequence). Trimming took off 3 bases at V and 7 bases at J, with 16 bases between the two ends. The CDR3 coding sequence is TGTGCCAGTAGTATTTTGAGCGACAGCAACAATTCACCCCTCCACTTT. Its translation is CASSILSDSNNSPLHF.

V and J are TRBV20-1 and TRBJ2-5; 8 positions match TRBD2. V dropped 3 bases and J dropped 1; count of bases not matched to a gene: 4. This CDR3 region has 14 residues. Germline CDR1 reads DFQATT; CDR2 reads SNEGSKA (reference sequence). The CDR3, as DNA: TGCAGTGCTAGGAGCGGGAGCCGCCAAGAGACCCAGTACTTC. Translation gives CSARSGSRQETQYF.

This clonotype has a count of ten or more. The V and J genes are TRBV20-1 and TRBJ1-2; D ambiguous. Trimming took 1 base from V and 4 from J, leaving 7 bases between them. The CDR3 is 12 amino acids. Germline lookup yields CDR1 DFQATT and CDR2 SNEGSKA (reference sequence). CDR3 coding DNA: TGCAGTGCTAGAGTTGCGGGCTATGGCTACACCTTC. Residues: CSARVAGYGYTF.

The chain carries TRBV11-2 and TRBJ2-7; 7 bases map to TRBD2. CDR1 is SGHAT, CDR2 FQNNGV, per germline. The ends lost 1 base at V and 0 bases at J; junction bases unmatched: 6. The CDR3 spans 16 residues. CDR3 sequence: CASSLVGGSSSYEQYF. The CDR3, as DNA: TGTGCCAGCAGCTTAGTTGGCGGGAGCTCCTCCTACGAGCAGTACTTC.

There are many counts of this clonotype. The chain is built from TRBV6-1 and TRBJ2-6; 8 bases are a match to TRBD1. The CDR3 sequence is 17 residues long. The V segment lost 6 bases and the J segment 0 bases; nucleotides outside the gene matches: 7. CDR1 is MNHNS, CDR2 SASEGT, per germline. The CDR3: CASRERTGSSGANVLTF. The CDR3 DNA sequence: TGTGCCAGCAGGGAGAGGACAGGGAGCTCTGGGGCCAACGTCCTGACTTTC.

A few counts support this clonotype. The V gene is TRBV19, the J gene TRBJ2-5; D is perhaps TRBD2 (5 bases). Per the germline V gene, CDR1 is LNHDA and CDR2 is SQIVND (reference sequence). The CDR3 consists of 13 residues. Trimming took 6 bases from V and 5 from J, leaving 13 bases between them. CDR3 loop: CASRRTWKETQYF. The CDR3 DNA reads as TGTGCCAGTAGACGGACTTGGAAGGAGACCCAGTACTTC.

This clonotype has a count of ten or more. V is TRBV5-1 and J is TRBJ2-7; 7 bases match TRBD1. Per the germline V gene, CDR1 is SGHRS and CDR2 is YFSETQ. This CDR3 has 14 residues. Trimming cost V 6 bases and J 0 bases; bases outside gene matches: 6. DNA of the CDR3: TGCGCCAGCAAAACAGGGGTGGGCTCCTACGAGCAGTACTTC. This codes for CASKTGVGSYEQYF.

This clonotype was seen a few times. The J gene is TRBJ2-7, the V gene TRBV3-1; D is undetermined. CDR1 LGHDT and CDR2 YNNKEL come from the germline V gene (reference sequence). Trimming pared 1 base from V and 2 bases from J, leaving 12 bases between. This CDR3 has 15 residues. The CDR3 loop reads CASSQGVHTTYEQYF. The CDR3 bases are TGTGCCAGCAGCCAAGGCGTGCACACAACCTACGAGCAGTACTTC.

At least ten counts were recorded for this clonotype. The chain joins TRBV20-1 to TRBJ2-5; 9 bases are shared with TRBD2. With V trimmed by 4 bases and J by 4 bases, 7 bases remained unmatched. CDR1 and CDR2 from the germline V gene are DFQATT and SNEGSKA (reference sequence). This CDR3 contains 14 residues. The CDR3 spells CSAKRRLAVETQYF. CDR3 bases: TGCAGTGCTAAAAGAAGACTAGCGGTAGAGACCCAGTACTTC.

This clonotype was found many times. The gene calls are TRBV28 and TRBJ2-7; the D gene is possibly TRBD1 (6 bases). CDR3 size: 14 residues. V lost 5 bases and J 9 bases, leaving 20 bases between the germline ends. Germline lookup yields CDR1 MDHEN and CDR2 SYDVKM. This CDR3 is CASSETGLGGWQYF. DNA for the CDR3: TGTGCCAGCAGTGAAACAGGGTTAGGGGGATGGCAGTACTTC.

The chain carries TRBV6-1 and TRBJ2-7; maybe TRBD1 (6 bases). CDR3 length equals 13 residues. Trimming cost V 3 bases and J 5 bases, with 11 bases left between them. Germline-derived CDR1 and CDR2 are MNHNS and SASEGT. Written as DNA, the CDR3 is TGTGCCAGCAGTGATCAGGGGACGCACGAGCAGTACTTC. It codes for CASSDQGTHEQYF.

This clonotype has at least ten counts. The chain uses TRBV12-3 or TRBV12-4 and TRBJ2-5, with D maybe TRBD2 (6 bases). V lost 6 bases to trimming and J lost 1 base, with 12 bases between them. The CDR3 has 14 amino acids. CDR3 protein: CASSSEGLQETQYF. Here the CDR3 DNA reads TGTGCCAGCAGCAGTGAGGGACTCCAAGAGACCCAGTACTTC.

Only a few counts were recorded for this clonotype. J is TRBJ1-2 and V is TRBV3-1, with 7 bases lining up with TRBD1. The V gene's germline CDR1 is LGHDT and CDR2 YNNKEL (reference sequence). This CDR3 is 12 amino acids long. J gave up 6 bases and V 3 bases, and 1 base lay outside the gene matches. DNA of the CDR3: TGTGCCAGCAGCCAGACAGGGAATGGCTACACCTTC. This gives the protein CASSQTGNGYTF.

CDR3 sequence (DNA): TGTGCCACCAGCAGAGATCTGGCGGACAGGGCATATGGCTACACCTTC. It encodes CATSRDLADRAYGYTF. V and J are TRBV15 and TRBJ1-2; 8 bases align to TRBD1. Unmatched junction bases numbered 8, after V lost 0 bases and J lost 5 bases. This CDR3 is 16 amino acids long. Germline V gives CDR1 LNHNV, CDR2 YYDKDF (reference sequence).

There are many counts of this clonotype. CDR3 loop: CASSLKRGPYEQYF. CDR3 DNA: TGTGCCAGCAGTCTCAAGCGGGGGCCCTACGAGCAGTACTTC. The V and J genes are TRBV13 and TRBJ2-7; 8 nucleotides line up with TRBD2. Per germline, CDR1 PRHDT and CDR2 FYEKMQ (reference sequence). The CDR3 runs to 14 residues. Losses at the gene ends were 6 bases for V and 2 bases for J; bases not matched to a gene: 6.

This clonotype occurred once. The V call is TRBV6-1, the J call TRBJ2-7; D is undetermined. Trimming shortened V by 6 bases and J by 0 bases, and 12 bases separated the two germline ends. The CDR3 is 14 amino acids. Germline values: CDR1 MNHNS, CDR2 SASEGT. The CDR3 loop reads CASRDGRSSYEQYF. For the CDR3, the DNA is TGTGCCAGCAGGGACGGACGGAGCTCCTACGAGCAGTACTTC.

The sample holds many counts of this clonotype. The rearrangement uses TRBV20-1 and TRBJ2-5; possibly TRBD2 for D (5 bases). Trimming stripped 0 bases from V and 3 bases from J, with 8 bases between. The length of the CDR3 is 13 residues. Germline loops: CDR1 DFQATT, CDR2 SNEGSKA (reference sequence). CDR3 region: CSARDFGKETQYF. DNA of the CDR3: TGCAGTGCTAGAGATTTCGGGAAAGAGACCCAGTACTTC.

This clonotype was observed many times. This may stem from a read error, because a much larger clone lies one nucleotide away. The rearrangement uses TRBV6-1 and TRBJ1-2; D remains unclear. With 8 bases removed from V and 5 bases from J, the gap between germline ends came to 12 bases. Germline V gives CDR1 MNHNS, CDR2 SASEGT. This CDR3 comprises 12 residues. The CDR3 loop is CASGKNMYGYTF. CDR3 in DNA: TGTGCCAGCGGCAAAAATATGTATGGCTACACCTTC.

The rearrangement joins TRBV20-1 to TRBJ1-1; D unclear. With 0 bases removed from V and 4 bases from J, the gap between germline ends came to 18 bases. The CDR3 is 16 residues long. The V gene's germline CDR1 is DFQATT and CDR2 SNEGSKA (reference sequence). CDR3 amino acids: CSARDLGPIVVTEAFF. DNA for the CDR3: TGCAGTGCTAGAGATTTGGGCCCAATCGTGGTCACTGAAGCTTTCTTT.

This clonotype occurred many times. V gene TRBV19 combines with J gene TRBJ1-5; D gene ambiguous. This CDR3 is 14 amino acids long. The germline V gene encodes CDR1 LNHDA and CDR2 SQIVND (reference sequence). V gave up 7 bases and J gave up 0 bases, with 10 bases separating them. As DNA, the CDR3 is TGTGCCAGTACCCCCTGGATTAGCAATCAGCCCCAGCATTTT. It is translated as CASTPWISNQPQHF.

V gene TRBV6-1 combines with J gene TRBJ2-7; 7 nucleotides match TRBD1. Germline V gene lookup returns CDR1 MNHNS and CDR2 SASEGT. The CDR3 spans 16 residues. Trimming cost V 6 bases and J 3 bases; bases outside gene matches: 14. The CDR3 sequence is CASSQTPDRRYYEQYF. The CDR3 DNA sequence: TGTGCCAGCAGCCAAACACCGGACAGGAGATACTACGAGCAGTACTTC.

The genes are TRBV5-6 and TRBJ2-7, with 10 bases aligning to TRBD2. There are 17 residues in the CDR3. With V trimmed by 0 bases and J by 7 bases, 13 bases remained unmatched. Germline loops: CDR1 SGHDT, CDR2 YYEEEE. CDR3 in DNA: TGTGCCAGCAGCTTGGAAACGCTAGCGGGAGTTCGTAGAGAGCAGTACTTC. This encodes CASSLETLAGVRREQYF.

The V gene is TRBV28, the J gene TRBJ2-5; 8 bases are shared with TRBD1. The V and J ends lost 7 bases and 6 bases, in that order; junction bases with no gene match: 7. Germline-derived CDR1 and CDR2 are MDHEN and SYDVKM. This CDR3 has 13 residues. DNA for the CDR3: TGTGCCAGCATAGGGACAGGCTTGAAGACCCAGTACTTC. Its protein product is CASIGTGLKTQYF.